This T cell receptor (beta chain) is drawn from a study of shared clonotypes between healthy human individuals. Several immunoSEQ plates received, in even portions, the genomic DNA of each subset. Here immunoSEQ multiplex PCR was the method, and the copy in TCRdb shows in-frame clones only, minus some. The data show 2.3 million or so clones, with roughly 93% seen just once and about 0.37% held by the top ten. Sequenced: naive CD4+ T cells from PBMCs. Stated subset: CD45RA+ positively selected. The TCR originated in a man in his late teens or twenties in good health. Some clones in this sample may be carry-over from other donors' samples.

The CDR3 sequence: CASSLIGRVPEAFF. In nucleotides, the CDR3 is TGTGCCAGCAGCTTAATAGGGCGGGTGCCTGAAGCTTTCTTT. The chain carries TRBV7-9 and TRBJ1-1, with no clear D. With 2 bases removed from V and 6 bases from J, the gap between germline ends came to 13 bases. The CDR3 length is 14 residues. CDR1 and CDR2 from the germline V gene are SEHNR and FQNEAQ (reference sequence).